These 14 T cell receptor beta chains originate from one sample sequenced in a study of shared clonotypes between healthy human individuals. The naive CD8 population came from CD45RO-negative cells selected for CCR7, without terminally differentiated effector memory CD45RA+ cells. The protocol was immunoSEQ multiplex PCR, while the TCRdb copy is restricted to in-frame clones and leaves out a portion. The sample carries about 2.1 million clones, 85% to 95% recorded once. Sequenced: naive CD8+ T cells from PBMCs. Receptors were obtained from a young man in good health. Some clones in this sample may be carry-over from other donors' samples.

V and J are TRBV4-1 and TRBJ2-3; 15 nucleotides match TRBD2. The CDR3 covers 18 residues. After removal of 2 bases from V and 3 bases from J, the junction contained 6 bases not matched to a gene. The germline CDR1 and CDR2 sequences are MGHRA and YSYEKL. CDR3 sequence: CASSQRTSGRAGTDTQYF. The CDR3 bases are TGCGCCAGCAGCCAACGGACTAGCGGGAGGGCCGGTACAGATACGCAGTATTTT.

This clone occurred once. The rearrangement uses TRBV28 and TRBJ2-3; TRBD2 matches 8 bases. This CDR3 spans 16 amino acids. Looked up from germline, CDR1 is MDHEN and CDR2 is SYDVKM. The V segment lost 5 bases and the J segment 4 bases; nucleotides outside the gene matches: 11. The CDR3 protein is CASSRIAGSGSDTQYF. The CDR3, as DNA: TGTGCCAGCAGTCGAATAGCGGGAAGCGGGTCAGATACGCAGTATTTT.

In its sample, this clone was seen once. The gene calls are TRBV19 and TRBJ1-5; maybe TRBD1 (6 bases). Trimming left V 5 bases short and J 0 bases short, with 14 bases between. The CDR3 is 16 amino acids. CDR1 and CDR2 from the germline V gene are LNHDA and SQIVND (reference sequence). The CDR3 reads CASSSQRQVSNQPQHF. CDR3 nucleotide sequence: TGTGCCAGTAGTTCCCAGAGACAGGTTAGCAATCAGCCCCAGCATTTT.

V and J are TRBV7-2 and TRBJ2-3; a weak D match, TRBD2 (5 bases). V lost 4 bases to trimming and J lost 0 bases, with 14 bases between them. The V gene's germline CDR1 is SGHTA and CDR2 FQGNSA. The CDR3 length is 16 residues. The CDR3 loop is CASSSGLTLSTDTQYF. The DNA of the CDR3 is TGTGCCAGCAGCTCCGGACTCACCCTAAGCACAGATACGCAGTATTTT. Full variable domain (missing parts from reference TRBV7-2 and TRBJ2-3): GAGVSQSPSNKVTEKGKDVELRCDPISGHTALYWYRQSLGQGLEFLIYFQGNSAPDKSGLPSDRFSAERTGGSVSTLTIQRTQQEDSAVYLCASSSGLTLSTDTQYFGPGTRLTVL.

CDR3 in amino acids: CASSPPGGRYNEQFF. In nucleotides, the CDR3 is TGTGCCAGCAGTCCTCCAGGGGGCAGGTACAATGAGCAGTTCTTC. The V gene is TRBV27, the J gene TRBJ2-1, with 8 nucleotides matching TRBD1. J gave up 4 bases and V 5 bases, and 7 bases lay outside the gene matches. The CDR3 is 15 residues long. The germline CDR1 and CDR2 sequences are MNHEY and SMNVEV (reference sequence).

The rearrangement joins TRBV10-3 to TRBJ1-1; maybe TRBD1 (5 bases). The CDR3 covers 19 residues. Germline V gives CDR1 ENHRY, CDR2 SYGVKD. Trimming removed 4 bases at V and 0 bases at J, with 24 bases between. The CDR3 spells CAISAPQSGGSRMNTEAFF. The CDR3 DNA is TGTGCCATCAGTGCCCCCCAAAGTGGGGGGAGTAGGATGAACACTGAAGCTTTCTTT.

This chain links TRBV28 with TRBJ1-5; D gene ambiguous. Germline CDR1 MDHEN, CDR2 SYDVKM. There are 16 residues in the CDR3. V lost 6 bases and J 2 bases, leaving 17 bases between the germline ends. In DNA, the CDR3 is TGTGCCAGCAGCCTGCGGACTCTCGGGGGCAATCAGCCCCAGCATTTT. Its translation is CASSLRTLGGNQPQHF.

The chain couples TRBV7-9 to TRBJ1-2, with TRBD1 as a possible D gene (6 bases). CDR1 and CDR2 (germline): SEHNR, FQNEAQ (reference sequence). There are 16 residues in the CDR3. V lost 5 bases and J lost 0, with 16 bases in between. The CDR3 loop reads CASSLGAQPTNYGYTF. As DNA, the CDR3 is TGTGCCAGCAGCCTGGGGGCGCAGCCTACTAACTATGGCTACACCTTC. Together with reference TRBV7-9 and TRBJ1-2, the CDR3 gives the full variable domain: DTGVSQNPRHKITKRGQNVTFRCDPISEHNRLYWYRQTLGQGPEFLTYFQNEAQLEKSRLLSDRFSAERPKGSFSTLEIQRTEQGDSAMYLCASSLGAQPTNYGYTFGSGTRLTVV.

This rearrangement joins TRBV14 to TRBJ1-1; D ambiguous. Germline loops: CDR1 SGHDN, CDR2 FVKESK. CDR3 size: 13 residues. Trimming shortened V by 6 bases and J by 3 bases, and 11 bases separated the two germline ends. CDR3: CASRVTTDTEAFF. CDR3 in DNA: TGTGCCAGCAGGGTGACAACGGACACTGAAGCTTTCTTT. The whole variable domain, remainder taken from reference TRBV14 and TRBJ1-1, is EAGVTQFPSHSVIEKGQTVTLRCDPISGHDNLYWYRRVMGKEIKFLLHFVKESKQDESGMPNNRFLAERTGGTYSTLKVQPAELEDSGVYFCASRVTTDTEAFFGQGTRLTVV.

The rearrangement links TRBV16 to TRBJ2-7; no reliable D call. Germline CDR1 reads KGHSY; CDR2 reads FQNENV. Deletions cut 3 bases from V and 5 bases from J, with 14 bases between. The CDR3 covers 14 residues. CDR3 protein: CASSHPDRLNEQYF. CDR3 in DNA: TGTGCCAGCAGCCATCCGGACCGCTTGAACGAGCAGTACTTC.

As for this clone: Other DNA sequences in the sample encode the same CDR3. The chain joins TRBV5-4 to TRBJ2-7; no clear D. The V end lost 0 bases, the J end lost 4 bases, and 8 bases lay between the germline ends. This CDR3 is 13 amino acids long. The germline V gene encodes CDR1 SGHNT and CDR2 YYREEE (reference sequence). Here the CDR3 reads CASSLAADYEQYF. The CDR3 nucleotides are TGTGCCAGCAGCTTGGCCGCTGATTACGAGCAGTACTTC.

This clone has only a few counts. The gene calls are TRBV15 and TRBJ1-1, with D possibly TRBD1 on 5 matching bases. This CDR3 has 14 amino acids. Germline CDR1 is LNHNV and CDR2 is YYDKDF (reference sequence). The V and J ends lost 5 bases and 3 bases respectively, with 13 bases between them. This chain's CDR3 is CATSGRGEDTEAFF. CDR3 bases: TGTGCCACCAGCGGACGAGGGGAGGACACTGAAGCTTTCTTT.

The CDR3: CASSPPGGLEAFF. The DNA for the CDR3 is TGTGCCAGCAGCCCCCCGGGCGGGTTAGAAGCTTTCTTT. This rearrangement joins TRBV7-9 to TRBJ1-1, with unresolved D. The ends were cut back, 5 bases at V and 8 bases at J, with 15 bases in the middle. Germline V CDR1 and CDR2: SEHNR, FQNEAQ (reference sequence). This CDR3 has 13 amino acids.

This rearrangement joins TRBV28 to TRBJ1-4; possible D gene TRBD1, 5 bases. Germline CDR1 reads MDHEN; CDR2 reads SYDVKM. The CDR3 length is 15 residues. Trimming cost V 2 bases and J 2 bases, with 9 bases left between them. The CDR3 nucleotides read TGTGCCAGCAGTTTAACCGGGGCGACTAATGAAAAACTGTTTTTT. Translation gives CASSLTGATNEKLFF.